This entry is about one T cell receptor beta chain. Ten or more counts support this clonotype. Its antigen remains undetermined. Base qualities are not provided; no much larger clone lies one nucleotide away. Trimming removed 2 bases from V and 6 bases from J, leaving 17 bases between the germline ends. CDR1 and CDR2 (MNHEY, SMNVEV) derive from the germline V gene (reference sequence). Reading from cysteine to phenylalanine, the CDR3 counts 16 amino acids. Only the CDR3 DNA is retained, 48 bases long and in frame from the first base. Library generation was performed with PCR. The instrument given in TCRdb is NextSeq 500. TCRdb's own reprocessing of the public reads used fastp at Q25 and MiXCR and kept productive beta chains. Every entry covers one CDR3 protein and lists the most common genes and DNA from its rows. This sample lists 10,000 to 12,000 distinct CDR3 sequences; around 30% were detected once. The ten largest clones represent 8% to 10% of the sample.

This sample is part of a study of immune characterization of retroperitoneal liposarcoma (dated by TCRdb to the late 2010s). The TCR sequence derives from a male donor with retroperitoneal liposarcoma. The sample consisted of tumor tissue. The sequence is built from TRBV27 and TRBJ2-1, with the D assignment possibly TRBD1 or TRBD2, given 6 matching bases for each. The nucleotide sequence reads TGTGCCAGCAGTTTAAGGGGGGTCAGGGCCCTCAATGAGCAGTTCTTC. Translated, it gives CASSLRGVRALNEQFF.